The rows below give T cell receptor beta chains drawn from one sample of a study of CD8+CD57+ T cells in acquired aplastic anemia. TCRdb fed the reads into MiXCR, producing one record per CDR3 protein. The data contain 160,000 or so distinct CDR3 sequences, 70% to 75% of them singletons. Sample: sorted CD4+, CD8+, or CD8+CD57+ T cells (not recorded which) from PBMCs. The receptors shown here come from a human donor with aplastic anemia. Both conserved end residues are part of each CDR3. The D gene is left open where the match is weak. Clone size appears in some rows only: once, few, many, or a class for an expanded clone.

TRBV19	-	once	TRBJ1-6	TGTGCCAGTAGTATTCCATCTGGTACACTTAATTCACCCCTCCACTTT	CASSIPSGTLNSPLHF
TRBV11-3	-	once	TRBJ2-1	TGTGCCAGCAGCTTAAATGACAATGAGCAGCTCTTC	CASSLNDNEQLF
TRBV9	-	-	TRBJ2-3	TGTGCCAGCAGCGTGCTCTTCGGCACAGATACGCAGTATTTT	CASSVLFGTDTQYF
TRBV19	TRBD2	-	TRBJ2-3	TGTGCCAGTGAAACCGGGACTAGCGGGAGCACAGATACGCAGTATTTT	CASETGTSGSTDTQYF
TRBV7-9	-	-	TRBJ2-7	TGTGCCAGCAGCTACCTACAGGGGAGGCACGAGCAGTACTTC	CASSYLQGRHEQYF
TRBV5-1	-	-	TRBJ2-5	TGCGCCAGCTTTCAGGGGGGGCAAGAGACCCAGTACTTC	CASFQGGQETQYF
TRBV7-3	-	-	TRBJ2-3	TGTGCCAGTAGTATATACCTGACCGACGCTCTCACAGATACGCAGTACTTT	CASSIYLTDALTDTQYF
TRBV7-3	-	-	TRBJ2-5	TGTGCCAGCAGCTCGCGGGACAGCCACCGACAGGCCCAGTACTTC	CASSSRDSHRQAQYF
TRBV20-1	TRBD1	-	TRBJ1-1	TGCAGTGCTAGAGGGGACAGGGAGGATGCCACTGAAGCTTTCTTT	CSARGDREDATEAFF
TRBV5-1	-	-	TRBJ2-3	TGCGCCACCGCCCCGGGGAACACAGATACGCAGTATTTT	CATAPGNTDTQYF
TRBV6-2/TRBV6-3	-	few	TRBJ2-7	TGTGCCAGCAGCCAAACGGAGGGAGGCAGCTACGAGCAGTACTTC	CASSQTEGGSYEQYF
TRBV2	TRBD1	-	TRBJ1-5	TGTGCCAGCAGTGACCGGGACAGATATCAGCCCCAGCATTTT	CASSDRDRYQPQHF
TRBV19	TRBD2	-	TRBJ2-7	TGTGCCAGTAGTATAGCCCAGCGGGAAACCTACGAGCAGTACTTC	CASSIAQRETYEQYF
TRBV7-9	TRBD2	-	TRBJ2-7	TGTGCCAGCAGCCCCCTCCACGGGGGGGCCCCCTACGAGCAGTACTTC	CASSPLHGGAPYEQYF
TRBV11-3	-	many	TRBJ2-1	TGTGCCAGCAGCACCTGGGCCAATGAGCAGTTCTTC	CASSTWANEQFF
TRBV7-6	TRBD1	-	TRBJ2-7	TGTGCCAGCAGCGGGACAGGGTTGAGCGAGCAGTACTTC	CASSGTGLSEQYF
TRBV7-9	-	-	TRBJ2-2	TGTGCCAGCACCCCGGCGGGACCCGACACCGGGGAGCTGTTTTTT	CASTPAGPDTGELFF
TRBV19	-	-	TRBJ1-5	TGTGCCAGTAGTGCTACGGGGGCACGGCAGCCCCAGCATTTT	CASSATGARQPQHF